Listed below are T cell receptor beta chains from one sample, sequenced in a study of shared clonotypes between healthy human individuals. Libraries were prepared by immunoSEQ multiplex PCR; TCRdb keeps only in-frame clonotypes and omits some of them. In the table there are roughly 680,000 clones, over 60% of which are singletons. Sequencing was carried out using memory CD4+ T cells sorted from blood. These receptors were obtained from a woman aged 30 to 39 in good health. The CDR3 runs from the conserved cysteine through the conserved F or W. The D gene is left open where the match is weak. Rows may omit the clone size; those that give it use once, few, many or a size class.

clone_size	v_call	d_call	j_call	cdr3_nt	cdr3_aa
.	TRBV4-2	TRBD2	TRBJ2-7	TGTGCCAGCAGCTCAGCGGGATCCTCCGACGAGCAGTACTTC	CASSSAGSSDEQYF
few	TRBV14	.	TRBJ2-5	TGTGCCAGCAGCCTCCATGCGAGGGAGACCCAGTACTTC	CASSLHARETQYF
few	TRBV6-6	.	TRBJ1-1	TGTGCCAGCAGCATACAATCGAACACTGAAGCTTTCTTT	CASSIQSNTEAFF
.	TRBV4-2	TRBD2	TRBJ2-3	TGTGCCAGCAGCCAAGGTCTAGCGGGGAGCACAGATACGCAGTATTTT	CASSQGLAGSTDTQYF
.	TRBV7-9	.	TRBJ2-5	TGTGCCAGCAGCCGATTTGGACGGGCCCAAGAGACCCAGTACTTC	CASSRFGRAQETQYF
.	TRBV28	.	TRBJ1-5	TGTGCCAGCAGTGGGGCCAGGCAGCCCCAGCATTTT	CASSGARQPQHF
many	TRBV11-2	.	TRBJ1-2	TGTGCCAGCAGCGTTCGGCGTGGTGGCTACACCTTC	CASSVRRGGYTF
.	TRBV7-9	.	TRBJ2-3	TGTGCCAGCAGCTTCTCCTTAACAGATACGCAGTATTTT	CASSFSLTDTQYF
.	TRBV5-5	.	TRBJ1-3	TGTGCCAGCAGCTTGGCCATTGGTGCTGGAAACACCATATATTTT	CASSLAIGAGNTIYF
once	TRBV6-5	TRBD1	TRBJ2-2	TGTGCCAGCAGTTCCGGGACAGGGTACTCCGGGGAGCTGTTTTTT	CASSSGTGYSGELFF
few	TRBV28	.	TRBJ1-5	TGTGCCAGCAGTTTGTGGGAGATCTATAGCAATCAGCCCCAGCATTTT	CASSLWEIYSNQPQHF
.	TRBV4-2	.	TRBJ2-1	TGTGCCAGCAGCCAAAGGAAGGGTTACTACAATGAGCAGTTCTTC	CASSQRKGYYNEQFF
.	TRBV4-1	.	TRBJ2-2	TGCGCCAGCAGCCAAGATGTGAGCGGCACCGGGGAGCTGTTTTTT	CASSQDVSGTGELFF
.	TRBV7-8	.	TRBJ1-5	TGTGCCAGCAGCTTAGTCCGGATTCCGTGGGGCAATCAGCCCCAGCATTTT	CASSLVRIPWGNQPQHF
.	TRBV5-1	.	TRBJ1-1	TGCGCCAGCAGCCTACTCCCGAACACTGAAGCTTTCTTT	CASSLLPNTEAFF
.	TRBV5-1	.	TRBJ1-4	TGCGCCAGCAGCTTGGAAGCAACTAATGAAAAACTGTTTTTT	CASSLEATNEKLFF
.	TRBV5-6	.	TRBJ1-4	TGTGCCAGCAGCTCCCGCACAGGGCAAAATGAAAAACTGTTTTTT	CASSSRTGQNEKLFF
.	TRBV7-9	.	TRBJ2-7	TGTGCCAGCAGGGGCTCCGGCGACGAGCAGTACTTC	CASRGSGDEQYF
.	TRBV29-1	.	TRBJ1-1	TGCAGCGTCGGACGGGACGGGAACACTGAAGCTTTCTTT	CSVGRDGNTEAFF
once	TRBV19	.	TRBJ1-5	TGTGCCAGTAGTATCACAGGGAATCTAGATCAGCCCCAGCATTTT	CASSITGNLDQPQHF
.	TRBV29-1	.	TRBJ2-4	TGCAGCGTTACAGGGTTAGCCAAAAACATTCAGTACTTC	CSVTGLAKNIQYF
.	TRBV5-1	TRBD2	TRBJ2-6	TGCGCCAGCAGCTTGGGACTAGCGGTCTCTGGGGCCAACGTCCTGACTTTC	CASSLGLAVSGANVLTF
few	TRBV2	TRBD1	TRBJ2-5	TGTGCCGGACAGGGCACCGTGGAGACCCAGTACTTC	CAGQGTVETQYF
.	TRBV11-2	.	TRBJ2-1	TGTGCCAGCAGACTTGGGGGGGACATCACCTACAATGAGCAGTTCTTC	CASRLGGDITYNEQFF
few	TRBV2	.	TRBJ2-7	TGTGCCAGCAGTCCAGACCCCTTTTACGAGCAGTACTTC	CASSPDPFYEQYF
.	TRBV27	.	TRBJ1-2	TGTGCCAGCAGTTTATCCTTTTTGGGGGGGGGCTACACCTTC	CASSLSFLGGGYTF
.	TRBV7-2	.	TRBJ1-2	TGTGCCAGCAGCTTCGTGGTACAGGGACATGGCTACACCTTC	CASSFVVQGHGYTF
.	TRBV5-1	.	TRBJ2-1	TGCGCCAGCAGCCAGGACACTGGCGCCTACAATGAGCAGTTCTTC	CASSQDTGAYNEQFF
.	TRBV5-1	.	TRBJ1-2	TGCGCCAGCACTTTAGCCCAGGGATTTAACTATGGCTACACCTTC	CASTLAQGFNYGYTF
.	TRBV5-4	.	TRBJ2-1	TGTGCCAGCAGCCTTGACAGCTGGGGTTACAATGAGCAGTTCTTC	CASSLDSWGYNEQFF
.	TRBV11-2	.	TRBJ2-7	TGTGCCAGCAGCTTAGATCCCCAGGGGACCTACGAGCAGTACTTC	CASSLDPQGTYEQYF
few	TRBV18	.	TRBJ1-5	TGTGCCAGCTCACGCGACGGGAATCAGCCCCAGCATTTT	CASSRDGNQPQHF